This record looks at one T cell receptor (beta chain) sequence and its context. The data belong to a study of blood T cell repertoires in COVID-19. Study-level background: PBMCs, B-cell-depleted T cells, or T cells were the source of the cDNA or gDNA that made up the material.

Seattle patient enrollment occurred during active infection, with longitudinal follow-up thereafter. Repertoires were generated with immunoSEQ multiplex PCR, while TCRdb's copy carries only in-frame clones and drops some. The sample lists about 200,000 clones; more than 70% were seen once. This CDR3 region has 15 residues. V gene TRBV21-1 combines with J gene TRBJ1-5; TRBD1 is taken as the D call from the table, unchecked against the DNA. TRBV21-1 is designated a pseudogene. This sequence originates from a person aged 65 to 79 with COVID-19, enrolled during active disease. Material for sequencing was peripheral blood. This CDR3 is CASSSGQGKGQPQHF. The CDR3 DNA sequence: TGTGCCAGCAGCAGTGGACAGGGGAAGGGGCAGCCCCAGCATTTT.